This T cell receptor (beta chain) was sequenced during a study of T cells after yellow fever vaccination. Study-wide context: It was SMART-Seq v4 Ultra Low Input that prepared the fractions with low cell numbers.

Per germline, CDR1 ENHRY and CDR2 SYGVKD. V gave up 6 bases and J gave up 1 base; unmatched junction bases: 4. The CDR3 runs to 15 residues. A note on this clonotype: What it binds is unknown.

Study-wide results and limits: Clonotypes appearing in both CD4 and CD8 compartments existed, and their share was small. Most clones from primary vaccination were detected again post-booster (approximately 97% CD4, around 90% CD8).

TCRdb re-derived calls from the 5' RACE reads in MiXCR, one entry per CDR3 protein. The sample yields 300,000 to 400,000 distinct CDR3 sequences, about 4% seen once. The rearrangement uses TRBV10-3 and TRBJ2-3; 10 bases are shared with TRBD2. The sequences come from PBMCs, collected 5 days after the yellow fever booster vaccination. The clonotype originates from a man aged 18 to 30 who received the YFV17D yellow fever vaccine. In DNA, the CDR3 is TGTGCCATCAGCGATCTAGCGGGGGGCACAGATACGCAGTATTTT. This translates into CAISDLAGGTDTQYF.